This is a list of T cell receptor beta chains from one sample in a study of T cells in Graves' hyperthyroidism and ophthalmopathy. From the multiplex PCR reads, TCRdb called clonotypes with MiXCR, one entry per CDR3 protein. Seen here are around 250,000 distinct CDR3 sequences, about 14% observed once, and the top ten hold roughly 13%. Sequencing was carried out using blood. The receptors were sampled from a woman in her 40s with Graves' hyperthyroidism that later progressed to Graves' ophthalmopathy. The CDR3 runs from the conserved cysteine through the conserved F or W. A D gene is named only where the DNA matches it firmly. Clone size is shown for a subset of rows, as once, few, many or a class of expanded clone.

>many|TRBD2|16|TRBV6-2/TRBV6-3|TRBJ2-7
CASSNYRTSGSYEQYF
TGTGCCAGCAGCAATTACAGGACTAGCGGGAGCTACGAGCAGTACTTC
>-|-|11|TRBV5-1|TRBJ2-5
CASSLERTQYF
TGCGCCAGCAGCTTGGAACGGACCCAGTACTTC
>many|TRBD1|13|TRBV28|TRBJ1-1
CASSTDGTVKAFF
TGTGCCAGCAGTACAGACGGGACAGTAAAAGCTTTCTTT
>once|-|15|TRBV6-1|TRBJ2-2
CASSETESNTGELFF
TGTGCCAGCAGTGAGACCGAGTCGAACACCGGGGAGCTGTTTTTT
>many|-|15|TRBV5-5|TRBJ1-1
CASSPQQIMNTEAFF
TGTGCCAGCAGCCCACAACAGATAATGAACACTGAAGCTTTCTTT
>many|-|13|TRBV7-8|TRBJ2-5
CASSSQYQETQYF
TGTGCCAGCAGCTCCCAGTACCAAGAGACCCAGTACTTC
>many|-|16|TRBV27|TRBJ1-6
CASSLWTAVGVSPLHF
TGTGCCAGCAGTCTCTGGACGGCCGTTGGGGTTTCACCCCTCCACTTT
>many|TRBD2|15|TRBV7-2|TRBJ2-7
CASSLALAGANEQYF
TGTGCCAGCAGCTTGGCGCTAGCGGGAGCTAACGAGCAGTACTTC
>many|TRBD1|15|TRBV11-1|TRBJ2-1
CASSTGQGSYNEQFF
TGTGCCAGCAGCACAGGACAGGGATCCTACAATGAGCAGTTCTTC
>many|TRBD1|17|TRBV10-2|TRBJ2-2
CASSDGTGGSWTGELFF
TGCGCCAGCAGTGATGGGACAGGGGGCTCGTGGACCGGGGAGCTGTTTTTT
>-|TRBD2|11|TRBV18|TRBJ2-1
CASSPGEGQFF
TGTGCCAGCTCACCTGGGGAGGGGCAGTTCTTC
>-|-|12|TRBV6-2/TRBV6-3|TRBJ1-1
CASRSDSTEAFF
TGTGCCAGCAGAAGTGACAGCACTGAAGCTTTCTTT
>-|-|15|TRBV19|TRBJ2-2
CASSRQGMNTGELFF
TGTGCCAGTAGTAGGCAGGGAATGAACACCGGGGAGCTGTTTTTT
>-|TRBD1|13|TRBV29-1|TRBJ1-1
CSVQGVLNTEAFF
TGCAGCGTTCAGGGGGTCCTGAACACTGAAGCTTTCTTT
>many|TRBD2|15|TRBV24-1|TRBJ2-1
CATSPGGRVYNEQFF
TGTGCCACCAGTCCCGGCGGGAGAGTCTACAATGAGCAGTTCTTC
>-|TRBD1|18|TRBV20-1|TRBJ2-3
CSALGFPGQGLHTDTQYF
TGCAGTGCTCTTGGTTTTCCGGGACAGGGGCTGCACACAGATACGCAGTATTTT
>many|-|13|TRBV27|TRBJ2-6
CASSFEWANVLTF
TGTGCCAGCAGTTTTGAGTGGGCCAACGTCCTGACTTTC
>many|-|14|TRBV2|TRBJ1-1
CASSTGQMNTEAFF
TGTGCCAGCAGTACTGGACAGATGAACACTGAAGCTTTCTTT
>-|-|17|TRBV28|TRBJ2-1
CASSLWASGNSYNEQFF
-
>many|-|16|TRBV28|TRBJ2-1
CASSRGRRSSYNEQFF
TGTGCCAGCAGTCGTGGACGTAGGAGCTCCTACAATGAGCAGTTCTTC
>many|-|13|TRBV6-1|TRBJ1-1
CATATGWGTEAFF
TGTGCCACAGCGACAGGCTGGGGCACTGAAGCTTTCTTT
>many|-|12|TRBV28|TRBJ1-1
CASSFSFTEAFF
TGTGCCAGCAGTTTTTCTTTTACTGAAGCTTTCTTT
>many|-|12|TRBV18|TRBJ2-5
CASSPLGETQYF
TGTGCCAGCTCACCGCTTGGGGAGACCCAGTACTTC
>-|TRBD1|16|TRBV7-8|TRBJ1-2
CASSFRLTGSDYGYTF
TGTGCCAGCAGCTTTCGGCTGACAGGGTCGGACTATGGCTACACCTTC
>many|-|16|TRBV28|TRBJ2-3
CASSPRGGIATDTQYF
TGTGCCAGCAGCCCCCGAGGGGGAATCGCCACAGATACGCAGTATTTT
>many|TRBD2|17|TRBV5-1|TRBJ2-1
CASSFGLFGGRYNEQFF
TGCGCCAGCAGCTTCGGACTTTTTGGCGGGAGGTACAATGAGCAGTTCTTC
>-|-|16|TRBV11-2|TRBJ1-2
CASSHLQTAPNYGYTF
TGTGCCAGCAGCCACTTACAGACAGCGCCTAACTATGGCTACACCTTC
>many|TRBD2|13|TRBV24-1|TRBJ2-1
CATSDGGVAGQFF
TGTGCCACCAGTGATGGTGGAGTAGCGGGGCAGTTCTTC
>-|-|11|TRBV28|TRBJ2-7
CACNTNYEQYF
TGTGCCTGCAACACAAACTACGAGCAGTACTTC
>many|-|17|TRBV11-3|TRBJ2-1
CASSLDGGPLTYNEQFF
TGTGCCAGCAGCTTAGATGGGGGACCCCTAACCTACAATGAGCAGTTCTTC
>many|-|13|TRBV27|TRBJ2-7
CASSFGRTREQYF
TGTGCCAGCAGTTTTGGGCGGACGAGGGAGCAGTACTTC
>many|-|13|TRBV2|TRBJ2-7
CASLQLDSYEQYF
TGTGCCAGCCTCCAACTGGATTCCTACGAGCAGTACTTC
>many|TRBD2|16|TRBV3-1|TRBJ2-3
CASSRHPTSGTDTQYF
TGTGCCAGCAGCCGACATCCGACTAGCGGCACAGATACGCAGTATTTT
>few|TRBD1|15|TRBV30|TRBJ2-5
CARYKNLPDRWGTYF
TGTGCCCGCTATAAGAATCTCCCGGACAGGTGGGGTACGTACTTC
>many|TRBD1|12|TRBV11-1|TRBJ2-7
CASKQGIDEQYF
TGTGCCAGCAAACAGGGGATCGACGAGCAGTACTTC
>many|TRBD1|15|TRBV28|TRBJ1-1
CASSSDGTGKTEAFF
TGTGCCAGCAGTTCGGATGGGACAGGGAAGACTGAAGCTTTCTTT
>many|TRBD2|19|TRBV12-5|TRBJ2-1
CASGLRLGWRGRGINEQFF
TGTGCTAGTGGTTTGCGACTAGGCTGGCGCGGGAGGGGAATCAATGAGCAGTTCTTC
>few|-|13|TRBV6-4|TRBJ1-5
CASSARVNQPQHF
TGTGCCAGCAGTGCGAGGGTTAATCAGCCCCAGCATTTT
>many|TRBD2|17|TRBV11-2|TRBJ2-1
CASSSKRLAGGGNEQFF
TGTGCCAGCAGCTCCAAAAGACTAGCGGGAGGGGGGAATGAGCAGTTCTTC
>many|-|15|TRBV5-6|TRBJ2-1
CASSPGVSSYNEQFF
TGTGCCAGCAGCCCGGGGGTAAGCTCCTACAATGAGCAGTTCTTC
>-|-|14|TRBV28|TRBJ1-1
CASSLGQGWTEAFF
TGTGCCAGCAGTTTGGGTCAGGGCTGGACTGAAGCTTTCTTT
>many|TRBD2|17|TRBV28|TRBJ2-5
CASTLGLAGGGQETQYF
TGTGCCAGCACCCTTGGACTAGCGGGGGGGGGCCAAGAGACCCAGTACTTC
>many|-|15|TRBV5-1|TRBJ2-3
CASSLISGLTDTQYF
TGCGCCAGCAGCTTGATAAGCGGACTCACAGATACGCAGTATTTT
>many|-|18|TRBV20-1|TRBJ2-1
CSARDPQRTLSSYNEQFF
TGCAGTGCTAGAGATCCCCAGCGGACGTTAAGCTCCTACAATGAGCAGTTCTTC
>many|-|15|TRBV7-2|TRBJ2-3
CASSLDLLSTDTQYF
TGTGCCAGCAGCTTGGACCTATTAAGCACAGATACGCAGTATTTT
>-|-|17|TRBV6-1|TRBJ2-2
CASSPRRGGVGSGELFF
TGTGCCAGCAGTCCCAGGAGGGGGGGCGTCGGGTCCGGGGAGCTGTTTTTT
>-|-|16|TRBV2|TRBJ1-2
CASSDGREGSNYGYTF
TGTGCCAGCAGTGATGGCAGGGAAGGGTCTAACTATGGCTACACCTTC
>many|TRBD1|14|TRBV7-2|TRBJ2-7
CASSPHRGPYEQYF
TGTGCCAGCAGCCCTCACAGGGGACCCTACGAGCAGTACTTC
>-|-|15|TRBV28|TRBJ2-2
CASSQTGPNTGELFF
TGTGCCAGCAGTCAAACAGGACCGAACACCGGGGAGCTGTTTTTT
>many|TRBD1|16|TRBV6-5|TRBJ1-2
CASSYVRTGANYGYTF
TGTGCCAGCAGTTACGTCCGGACAGGGGCCAACTATGGCTACACCTTC
>-|-|14|TRBV3-1|TRBJ1-1
CASSQDRAYTEAFF
TGTGCCAGCAGCCAAGACAGGGCGTACACTGAAGCTTTCTTT
>many|-|16|TRBV20-1|TRBJ2-3
CSARPLRDSPTDTQYF
TGCAGTGCTAGACCCCTCCGAGACAGTCCCACAGATACGCAGTATTTT
>few|-|13|TRBV10-1|TRBJ2-2
CASSAADTGELFF
TGCGCCAGCAGTGCAGCCGACACCGGGGAGCTGTTTTTT
>many|-|17|TRBV5-1|TRBJ2-7
CASSRGPPPGPYYEQYF
TGCGCCAGCAGCCGGGGACCCCCCCCGGGACCCTACTACGAGCAGTACTTC
>many|TRBD1|14|TRBV18|TRBJ1-1
CASSSRDREAEAFF
TGTGCCAGCTCATCCCGGGACAGGGAAGCTGAAGCTTTCTTT
>few|-|11|TRBV7-8|TRBJ2-1
CASSLWDEQFF
TGTGCCAGCAGCTTGTGGGATGAGCAGTTCTTC
>many|-|14|TRBV6-4|TRBJ2-6
CASSDNSGANVLTF
TGTGCCAGCAGTGACAACTCTGGGGCCAACGTCCTGACTTTC
>many|-|15|TRBV6-5|TRBJ2-7
CASSPGIHSSYEQYF
TGTGCCAGCAGTCCCGGGATTCACAGTTCCTACGAGCAGTACTTC
>many|TRBD2|18|TRBV4-2|TRBJ2-7
CASSHSVIAGGGSYEQYF
TGTGCCAGCAGCCACTCCGTCATAGCGGGGGGCGGCTCCTACGAGCAGTACTTC